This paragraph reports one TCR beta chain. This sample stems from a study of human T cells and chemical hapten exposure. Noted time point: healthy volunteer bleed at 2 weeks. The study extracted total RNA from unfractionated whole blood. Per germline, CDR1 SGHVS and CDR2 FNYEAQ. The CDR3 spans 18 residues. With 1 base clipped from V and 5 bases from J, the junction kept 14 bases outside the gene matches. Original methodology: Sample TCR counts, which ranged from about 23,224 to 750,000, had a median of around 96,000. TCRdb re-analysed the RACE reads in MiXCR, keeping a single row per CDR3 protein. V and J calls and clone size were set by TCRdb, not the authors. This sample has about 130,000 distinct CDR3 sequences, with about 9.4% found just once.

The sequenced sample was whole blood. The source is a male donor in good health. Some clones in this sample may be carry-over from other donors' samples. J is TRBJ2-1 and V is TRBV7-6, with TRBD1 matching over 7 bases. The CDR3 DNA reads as TGTGCCAGCAGCTTAGAGACGGACCGGGACAGACAGAACAATGAGCAGTTCTTC. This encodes CASSLETDRDRQNNEQFF.